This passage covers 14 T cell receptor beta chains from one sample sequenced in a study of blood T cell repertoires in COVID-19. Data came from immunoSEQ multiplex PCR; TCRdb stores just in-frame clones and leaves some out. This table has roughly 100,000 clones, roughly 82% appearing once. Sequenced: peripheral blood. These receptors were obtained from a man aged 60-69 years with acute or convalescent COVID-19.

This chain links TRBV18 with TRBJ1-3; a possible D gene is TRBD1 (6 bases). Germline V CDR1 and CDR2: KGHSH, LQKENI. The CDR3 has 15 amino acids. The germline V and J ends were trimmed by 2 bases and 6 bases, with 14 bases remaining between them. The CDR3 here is CASSPSRGDVNTIYF. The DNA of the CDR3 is TGTGCCAGCTCACCATCCAGGGGAGACGTAAACACCATATATTTT.

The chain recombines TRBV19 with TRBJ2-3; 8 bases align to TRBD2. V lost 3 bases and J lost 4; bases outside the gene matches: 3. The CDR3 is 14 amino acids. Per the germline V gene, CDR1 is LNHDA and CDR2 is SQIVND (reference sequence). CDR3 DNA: TGTGCCAGTAGTATTGCGGGAGGCCCAGATACGCAGTATTTT. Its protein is CASSIAGGPDTQYF.

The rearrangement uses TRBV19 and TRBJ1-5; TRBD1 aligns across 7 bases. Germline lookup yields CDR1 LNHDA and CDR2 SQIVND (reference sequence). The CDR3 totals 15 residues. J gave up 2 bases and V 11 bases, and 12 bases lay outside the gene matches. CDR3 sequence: CASHEGAYGNQPQHF. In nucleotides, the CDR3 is TGTGCCTCCCACGAGGGGGCATATGGCAATCAGCCCCAGCATTTT. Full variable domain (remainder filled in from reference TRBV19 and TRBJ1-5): DGGITQSPKYLFRKEGQNVTLSCEQNLNHDAMYWYRQDPGQGLRLIYYSQIVNDFQKGDIAEGYSVSREKKESFPLTVTSAQKNPTAFYLCASHEGAYGNQPQHFGDGTRLSIL.

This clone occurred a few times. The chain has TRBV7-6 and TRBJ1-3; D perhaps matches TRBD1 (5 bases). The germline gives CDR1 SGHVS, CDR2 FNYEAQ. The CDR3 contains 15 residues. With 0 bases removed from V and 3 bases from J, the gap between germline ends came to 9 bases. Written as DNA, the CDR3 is TGTGCCAGCAGCTTAGCGGGGCAGGGTGGAAACACCATATATTTT. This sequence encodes CASSLAGQGGNTIYF.

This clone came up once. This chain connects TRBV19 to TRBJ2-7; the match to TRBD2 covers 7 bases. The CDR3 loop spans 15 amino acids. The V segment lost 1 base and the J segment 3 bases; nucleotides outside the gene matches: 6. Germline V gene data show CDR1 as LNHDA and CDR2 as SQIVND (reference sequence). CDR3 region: CASSIGGGSYYEQYF. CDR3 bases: TGTGCCAGTAGTATAGGCGGGGGTTCGTACTACGAGCAGTACTTC.

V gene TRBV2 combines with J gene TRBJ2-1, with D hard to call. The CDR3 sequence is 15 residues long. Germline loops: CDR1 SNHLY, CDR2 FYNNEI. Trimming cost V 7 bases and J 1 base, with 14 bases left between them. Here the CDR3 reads CASMQWQFSYNEQFF. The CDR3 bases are TGTGCCAGCATGCAATGGCAGTTTTCCTACAATGAGCAGTTCTTC.

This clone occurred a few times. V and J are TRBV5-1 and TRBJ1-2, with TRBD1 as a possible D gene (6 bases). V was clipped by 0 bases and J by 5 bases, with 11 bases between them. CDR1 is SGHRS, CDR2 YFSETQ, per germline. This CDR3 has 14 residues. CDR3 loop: CASSLVGGSYGYTF. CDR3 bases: TGCGCCAGCAGCTTGGTTGGGGGCAGTTATGGCTACACCTTC.

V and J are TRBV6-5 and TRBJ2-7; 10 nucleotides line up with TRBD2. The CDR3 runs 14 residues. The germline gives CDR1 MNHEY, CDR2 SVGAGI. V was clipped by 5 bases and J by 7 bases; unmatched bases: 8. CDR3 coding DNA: TGTGCCAGCAGTCTAGCGGGAGACAGAACGGAGCAGTACTTC. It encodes CASSLAGDRTEQYF.

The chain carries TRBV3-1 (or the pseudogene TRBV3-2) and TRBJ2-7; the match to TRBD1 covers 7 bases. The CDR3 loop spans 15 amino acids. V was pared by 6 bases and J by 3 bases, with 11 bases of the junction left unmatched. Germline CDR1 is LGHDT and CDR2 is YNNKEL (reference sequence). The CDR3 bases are TGTGCCAGCAGTCTGGGGACAGCAGGCCTCTACGAGCAGTACTTC. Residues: CASSLGTAGLYEQYF.

The CDR3 loop reads CASSSWEGEKLFF. The CDR3 DNA reads as TGTGCCAGCAGTTCGTGGGAGGGTGAAAAACTGTTTTTT. V and J are TRBV7-9 and TRBJ1-4; no clear D. V was shortened by 6 bases and J by 7 bases, with 12 bases between the two germline ends. The CDR3 is made up of 13 amino acids. The V gene's germline CDR1 is SEHNR and CDR2 FQNEAQ (reference sequence).

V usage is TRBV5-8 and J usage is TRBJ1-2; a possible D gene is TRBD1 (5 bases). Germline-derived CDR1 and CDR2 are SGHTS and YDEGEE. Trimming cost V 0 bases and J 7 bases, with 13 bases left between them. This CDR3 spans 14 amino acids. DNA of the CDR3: TGTGCCAGCAGCTTGGTCGGGGGGATGGCTGGCTACACCTTC. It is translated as CASSLVGGMAGYTF.

CDR3 sequence: CASGGTSGGRSYNEQFF. The CDR3 DNA reads TGCGCCAGCGGCGGGACTAGCGGGGGCAGGTCCTACAATGAGCAGTTCTTC. The chain recombines TRBV5-1 with TRBJ2-1; 14 bases align to TRBD2. CDR1 SGHRS and CDR2 YFSETQ come from the germline V gene. This CDR3 spans 17 amino acids. The V gene end was trimmed by 7 bases and the J gene end by 1 base; junction bases not matched to a gene: 7.

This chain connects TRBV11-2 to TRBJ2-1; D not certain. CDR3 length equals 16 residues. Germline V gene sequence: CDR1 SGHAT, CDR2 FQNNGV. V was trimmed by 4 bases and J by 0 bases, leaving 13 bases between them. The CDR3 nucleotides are TGTGCCAGCAGCTCTGTTGGCAGGTTCTCCTACAATGAGCAGTTCTTC. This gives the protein CASSSVGRFSYNEQFF.

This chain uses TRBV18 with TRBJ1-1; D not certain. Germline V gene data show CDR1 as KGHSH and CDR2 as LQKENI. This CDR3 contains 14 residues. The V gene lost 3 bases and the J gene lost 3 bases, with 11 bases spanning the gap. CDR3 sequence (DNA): TGTGCCAGCTCACCCGTTACGGCGGACACTGAAGCTTTCTTT. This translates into CASSPVTADTEAFF.